Listed here are 27 T cell receptor beta chains from one sample, sequenced in a study of cytomegalovirus exposure and HLA in healthy donors. The data were produced by immunoSEQ multiplex PCR, yet TCRdb's version contains in-frame clones alone and is incomplete. The sample holds 110,000 to 150,000 clones, approximately 84% seen once. The specimen was PBMCs. These receptors were collected from a woman in her 30s in good health and CMV-seronegative.

This clone was observed once. The V gene is TRBV2, the J gene TRBJ2-1; weak D call: TRBD1 (5 bases). This CDR3 comprises 11 residues. V lost 5 bases, J lost 8 bases, and 7 bases lay in between. Germline CDR1 is SNHLY and CDR2 is FYNNEI. CDR3 DNA sequence: TGTGCCAGCAGTACCAGGGATGAGCAGTTCTTC. Protein: CASSTRDEQFF. The full variable domain, its missing parts supplied by reference TRBV2 and TRBJ2-1, is EPEVTQTPSHQVTQMGQEVILRCVPISNHLYFYWYRQILGQKVEFLVSFYNNEISEKSEIFDDQFSVERPDGSNFTLKIRSTKLEDSAMYFCASSTRDEQFFGPGTRLTVL.

The chain links TRBV7-3 to TRBJ2-7, with 10 bases fitting TRBD1. V lost 5 bases, J lost 5 bases, and 6 bases stayed unmatched. Germline V gives CDR1 SGHTA, CDR2 FQGTGA. The CDR3 totals 14 residues. The CDR3 reads CASSPSGQGNEQYF. The CDR3 DNA is TGTGCCAGCAGCCCGTCGGGACAGGGGAACGAGCAGTACTTC.

The V and J genes are TRBV5-4 and TRBJ2-5; 10 bases fit TRBD1. The CDR3 has 17 residues. Unmatched junction bases numbered 9, after V lost 0 bases and J lost 4 bases. CDR1 is SGHNT and CDR2 is YYREEE in the germline V gene (reference sequence). The CDR3 is CASSLGQGAYNGETQYF. The CDR3 region has the DNA TGTGCCAGCAGCTTGGGACAGGGGGCGTATAATGGAGAGACCCAGTACTTC. Looking up the rest from reference TRBV5-4 and TRBJ2-5 gives the full variable domain: ETGVTQSPTHLIKTRGQQVTLRCSSQSGHNTVSWYQQALGQGPQFIFQYYREEENGRGNFPPRFSGLQFPNYSSELNVNALELDDSALYLCASSLGQGAYNGETQYFGPGTRLLVL.

J is TRBJ1-5 and V is TRBV7-2; D perhaps matches TRBD1 (6 bases). Trimming pared 5 bases from V and 4 bases from J, leaving 15 bases between. CDR3 length: 15 amino acids. The germline V gene encodes CDR1 SGHTA and CDR2 FQGNSA. CDR3 DNA sequence: TGTGCCAGCAGCCCTTTATGGACAGAAAATCAGCCCCAGCATTTT. The encoded protein is CASSPLWTENQPQHF. The entire variable domain, with the rest obtained from reference TRBV7-2 and TRBJ1-5, is as follows: GAGVSQSPSNKVTEKGKDVELRCDPISGHTALYWYRQSLGQGLEFLIYFQGNSAPDKSGLPSDRFSAERTGGSVSTLTIQRTQQEDSAVYLCASSPLWTENQPQHFGDGTRLSIL.

The chain carries TRBV4-1 and TRBJ1-2; D unclear. The CDR3 spans 15 residues. CDR1 and CDR2 (germline): MGHRA, YSYEKL. The V end was cut by 0 bases, the J end by 2 bases, with 10 bases between. The CDR3 bases are TGCGCCAGCAGCCAAGAATTCGGAGCGAACTATGGCTACACCTTC. Residues: CASSQEFGANYGYTF.

The V and J genes are TRBV28 and TRBJ2-4; TRBD2 matches 8 bases. The CDR3 has 15 amino acids. V shed 5 bases and J 3 bases; nucleotides not matched to a gene: 6. Germline CDR1 reads MDHEN; CDR2 reads SYDVKM. The CDR3 coding sequence is TGTGCCAGCAGTCCGGCCGGGGGGGGCAAAAACATTCAGTACTTC. Translated, it gives CASSPAGGGKNIQYF.

The chain recombines TRBV20-1 with TRBJ2-1; D gene ambiguous. The germline V gene has CDR1 DFQATT and CDR2 SNEGSKA (reference sequence). The CDR3 runs 11 residues. Trimming shortened V by 5 bases and J by 9 bases, and 11 bases separated the two germline ends. CDR3 sequence reads: CSASPASEQFF. The CDR3 DNA reads TGCAGTGCTTCCCCGGCTAGTGAGCAGTTCTTC.

The chain links TRBV27 to TRBJ2-2; D is unresolved. The CDR3 is made up of 16 amino acids. Germline V gene lookup returns CDR1 MNHEY and CDR2 SMNVEV (reference sequence). Trimming pared 3 bases from V and 7 bases from J, leaving 18 bases between. As DNA, the CDR3 is TGTGCCAGCAGTTTCCAAGCGCCGGAAGCGTACGGGGAGCTGTTTTTT. Translated: CASSFQAPEAYGELFF.

The chain has TRBV6-1 and TRBJ2-3; the D gene is possibly TRBD1 (6 bases). The CDR3 has 13 amino acids. V lost 0 bases and J 7 bases, leaving 8 bases between the germline ends. Germline CDR1 is MNHNS and CDR2 is SASEGT. The chain's CDR3 is CASSEAQGYTQYF. DNA for the CDR3: TGTGCCAGCAGTGAAGCCCAGGGGTATACGCAGTATTTT.

The CDR3 bases are TGTGCCAGTAGTATAAGATACAGGTCTTACTTGCACACACGCGATGAGCAGTTCTTC. Amino acids: CASSIRYRSYLHTRDEQFF. This chain joins TRBV19 and TRBJ2-1; D is perhaps TRBD1 (5 bases). V lost 2 bases, J lost 8 bases, and 28 bases lay in between. CDR1 LNHDA and CDR2 SQIVND come from the germline V gene (reference sequence). CDR3 length: 19 amino acids.

In nucleotides, the CDR3 is TGTGCCAGCAGCCCAATCCGGGACAGGGACCGACTCGGCTATGGCTACACCTTC. Amino acid sequence: CASSPIRDRDRLGYGYTF. The rearrangement links TRBV11-2 to TRBJ1-2; 9 nucleotides line up with TRBD1. The CDR3 runs to 18 residues. V was pared by 5 bases and J by 4 bases, with 17 bases of the junction left unmatched. Germline assignment: CDR1 SGHAT and CDR2 FQNNGV.

This sequence joins TRBV7-9 and TRBJ1-6; D is possibly TRBD1 (5 bases). The V gene's germline CDR1 is SEHNR and CDR2 FQNEAQ (reference sequence). This CDR3 spans 13 amino acids. Trimming cost V 1 base and J 10 bases, with 8 bases left between them. CDR3: CASSLVGGSPLHF. The CDR3 DNA follows: TGTGCCAGCAGCTTAGTGGGGGGATCACCCCTCCACTTT.

This sequence joins TRBV6-5 and TRBJ1-2; no clear D gene. The V and J ends lost 4 bases and 4 bases respectively, with 10 bases between them. Germline lookup yields CDR1 MNHEY and CDR2 SVGAGI. The CDR3 totals 13 residues. Here the CDR3 reads CASSSHTAYGYTF. The CDR3 nucleotides are TGTGCCAGCAGTTCCCACACCGCCTATGGCTACACCTTC.

This chain joins TRBV5-4 and TRBJ2-2, with TRBD1 as a possible D gene (6 bases). Deletions cut 1 base from V and 1 base from J, with 8 bases between. Germline CDR1 is SGHNT and CDR2 is YYREEE (reference sequence). This CDR3 spans 15 amino acids. The CDR3 bases are TGTGCCAGCAGCTTGAACAGGGAGAACACCGGGGAGCTGTTTTTT. Amino acids: CASSLNRENTGELFF. Combining the CDR3 with reference TRBV5-4 and TRBJ2-2 gives the whole variable domain ETGVTQSPTHLIKTRGQQVTLRCSSQSGHNTVSWYQQALGQGPQFIFQYYREEENGRGNFPPRFSGLQFPNYSSELNVNALELDDSALYLCASSLNRENTGELFFGEGSRLTVL.

V is TRBV9 and J is TRBJ2-5; 14 nucleotides match TRBD2. The CDR3 loop spans 15 amino acids. CDR1 SGDLS and CDR2 YYNGEE come from the germline V gene. V was pared by 4 bases and J by 4 bases, with 3 bases of the junction left unmatched. The CDR3, as DNA: TGTGCCAGCAGCCCAGGGACTAGCGGGGGAGAGACCCAGTACTTC. Amino acids: CASSPGTSGGETQYF.

The gene calls are TRBV29-1 and TRBJ2-5; D unclear. The V end lost 6 bases, the J end lost 5 bases, and 13 bases lay between the germline ends. The CDR3 length is 12 residues. Germline assignment: CDR1 SQVTM and CDR2 ANQGSEA. The CDR3 DNA follows: TGCAGCGTCGACTCCCTCGGGGAGACCCAGTACTTC. Translating it yields CSVDSLGETQYF.

The gene calls are TRBV18 and TRBJ1-6; maybe TRBD1 (6 bases). The V gene's germline CDR1 is KGHSH and CDR2 LQKENI. There are 13 residues in the CDR3. Trimming removed 5 bases at V and 8 bases at J, with 10 bases between. As DNA, the CDR3 is TGTGCCAGCTCAACGGCAGGGGATTCACCCCTCCACTTT. It codes for CASSTAGDSPLHF.

This clone was seen just once. The chain links TRBV6-5 to TRBJ2-7, with TRBD1 matching over 9 bases. This CDR3 has 14 residues. Per germline, CDR1 MNHEY and CDR2 SVGAGI. V gave up 6 bases and J gave up 1 base; unmatched junction bases: 4. Written as DNA, the CDR3 is TGTGCCAGCAGCCGGGGACAGGGTTCCTACGAGCAGTACTTC. Its translation is CASSRGQGSYEQYF.

This chain links TRBV5-8 with TRBJ2-5; 9 nucleotides agree with TRBD1. The CDR3 runs 13 residues. The germline gives CDR1 SGHTS, CDR2 YDEGEE. Trimming removed 7 bases from V and 7 bases from J; junction bases left unmatched: 8. CDR3 sequence: CASRPGQGWTQYF. For the CDR3, the DNA is TGTGCCAGCCGCCCGGGACAGGGTTGGACCCAGTACTTC.

The chain links TRBV6-5 to TRBJ1-1; 7 nucleotides align to TRBD1. Germline CDR1 and CDR2: MNHEY and SVGAGI. This CDR3 spans 12 amino acids. V lost 0 bases, J lost 10 bases, and 2 bases stayed unmatched. The CDR3 DNA reads as TGTGCCAGCAGTTACTCTGGACAGGTAGCTTTCTTT. Its translation is CASSYSGQVAFF.

This chain links TRBV7-6 with TRBJ2-5, with 9 bases aligning to TRBD2. This CDR3 region has 15 residues. Losses at the gene ends were 0 bases for V and 5 bases for J; bases not matched to a gene: 4. The V gene's germline CDR1 is SGHVS and CDR2 FNYEAQ. Here the CDR3 reads CASSLARTSGETQYF. The CDR3 region has the DNA TGTGCCAGCAGCTTAGCGCGCACTAGCGGGGAGACCCAGTACTTC.

The chain uses TRBV5-6 and TRBJ1-1, with a tentative D call TRBD1 (5 bases). Germline V gene sequence: CDR1 SGHDT, CDR2 YYEEEE. The CDR3 length is 15 residues. The V gene lost 4 bases and the J gene lost 8 bases, with 21 bases spanning the gap. CDR3 sequence (DNA): TGTGCCAGCAGCCCGGGGGTAGATGGGGGGATCGAAGCTTTCTTT. Encoded protein: CASSPGVDGGIEAFF.

The V and J genes are TRBV5-4 and TRBJ1-1; TRBD1 agrees at 8 bases. Germline lookup yields CDR1 SGHNT and CDR2 YYREEE (reference sequence). Trimming removed 1 base from V and 7 bases from J; junction bases left unmatched: 6. The CDR3 totals 14 residues. CDR3 loop: CASSLLQGAIEAFF. The CDR3 nucleotides are TGTGCCAGCAGCTTGCTTCAGGGGGCCATTGAAGCTTTCTTT.

V usage is TRBV6-6 and J usage is TRBJ1-6; the D gene is possibly TRBD1 (5 bases). The CDR3 has 13 amino acids. Trimming cost V 8 bases and J 6 bases, with 11 bases left between them. Germline assignment: CDR1 MNHNY and CDR2 SVGAGI (reference sequence). The CDR3 loop is CASVGGFNSPLHF. The CDR3 coding sequence is TGTGCCAGCGTCGGGGGGTTTAATTCACCCCTCCACTTT.

The chain carries TRBV7-9 and TRBJ2-7, with D possibly being TRBD2 (6 bases). Looked up from germline, CDR1 is SEHNR and CDR2 is FQNEAQ (reference sequence). The CDR3 is 11 residues long. V lost 5 bases to trimming and J lost 12 bases, with 14 bases between them. CDR3 in DNA: TGTGCCAGCAGCCGTACGGGAGTTCTGTACTTC. It codes for CASSRTGVLYF.

This rearrangement joins TRBV7-8 to TRBJ2-1; the D is unclear. The CDR3 length is 12 residues. V gave up 6 bases and J gave up 9 bases, with 12 bases separating them. Germline V gene lookup returns CDR1 SGHVS and CDR2 FQNEAQ. CDR3 in DNA: TGTGCCAGCAGTAAGTATTCGGTTGAGCAGTTCTTC. Translated, it gives CASSKYSVEQFF.

This sequence joins TRBV5-4 and TRBJ2-1; 11 bases map to TRBD1. CDR1 is SGHNT and CDR2 is YYREEE in the germline V gene (reference sequence). The CDR3 covers 15 residues. The ends lost 2 bases at V and 5 bases at J; junction bases unmatched: 3. The CDR3 DNA sequence: TGTGCCAGCAGCTTTGGGACAGGGGGGAACAATGAGCAGTTCTTC. Amino acids: CASSFGTGGNNEQFF.